The 29 T cell receptor beta chains below were found in one sample sequenced in a study of blood T cell repertoires in COVID-19. Only in-frame clones appear in the TCRdb table, and some are missing; sequencing was by immunoSEQ multiplex PCR. This table holds around 140,000 clones, about 80% found once. Sequencing input: peripheral blood. These receptors originate from a woman aged 55-69 years with acute or convalescent COVID-19.

The rearrangement uses TRBV3-1 (or the pseudogene TRBV3-2) and TRBJ2-3; D might be TRBD2 (6 bases). The V gene lost 1 base and the J gene lost 6 bases, with 14 bases spanning the gap. The CDR3 sequence is 15 residues long. Germline V gene data show CDR1 as LGHDT and CDR2 as YNNKEL (reference sequence). The CDR3 nucleotides read TGTGCCAGCAGCCAAGCCCCGACTAGGGCGGATACGCAGTATTTT. Protein sequence: CASSQAPTRADTQYF.

The V gene is TRBV28, the J gene TRBJ1-1, with D perhaps TRBD1 (5 bases). The CDR3 spans 14 residues. Germline V gives CDR1 MDHEN, CDR2 SYDVKM. Trimming took 5 bases from V and 2 from J, leaving 12 bases between them. The CDR3 bases are TGTGCCAGCAGTCGCGCAGGGTCCAACACTGAAGCTTTCTTT. As protein: CASSRAGSNTEAFF.

This chain links TRBV18 with TRBJ2-3; D might be TRBD2 (5 bases). V gave up 2 bases and J gave up 2 bases, with 14 bases separating them. This CDR3 has 16 residues. Germline CDR1 and CDR2: KGHSH and LQKENI. The CDR3 spells CASSPGVTGNTDTQYF. CDR3 bases: TGTGCCAGCTCACCAGGGGTGACGGGGAACACAGATACGCAGTATTTT.

The rearrangement links TRBV2 to TRBJ1-1; D unresolved. CDR3 length: 10 residues. V lost 7 bases and J lost 7, with 7 bases in between. Looked up from germline, CDR1 is SNHLY and CDR2 is FYNNEI. CDR3: CASKTVEAFF. The CDR3 bases are TGTGCCAGCAAAACGGTTGAAGCTTTCTTT.

J is TRBJ1-1 and V is TRBV28; D possibly corresponds to TRBD1 (5 bases). The CDR3 totals 12 residues. Germline assignment: CDR1 MDHEN and CDR2 SYDVKM. Between the trimmed V and J ends, which lost 11 bases and 0 bases, there was a span of 10 bases. CDR3 protein: CAVGRMNTEAFF. In DNA form, the CDR3 reads TGTGCCGTGGGGCGTATGAACACTGAAGCTTTCTTT.

CDR3 protein: CASRPEGADYGYTF. Here the CDR3 DNA reads TGTGCCAGCAGACCCGAGGGGGCAGACTATGGCTACACCTTC. V is TRBV4-2 and J is TRBJ1-2, with TRBD1 matching over 7 bases. The CDR3 covers 14 residues. CDR1 and CDR2 (germline): LGHNA, YNFKEQ. Losses at the gene ends were 6 bases for V and 3 bases for J; bases not matched to a gene: 7.

The V and J genes are TRBV6-6 and TRBJ1-5; tentatively, D is TRBD1 (6 bases). The germline CDR1 and CDR2 sequences are MNHNY and SVGAGI (reference sequence). The CDR3 extends over 14 amino acids. V was shortened by 4 bases and J by 6 bases, with 13 bases between the two germline ends. CDR3 loop: CASSWGQSLQPQHF. For the CDR3, the DNA is TGTGCCAGCAGTTGGGGGCAGTCTCTTCAGCCCCAGCATTTT.

The J gene is TRBJ2-1, the V gene TRBV4-3; 13 bases line up with TRBD2. Germline lookup yields CDR1 LGHNA and CDR2 YSLEER. With 0 bases clipped from V and 4 bases from J, the junction kept 3 bases outside the gene matches. The CDR3 length is 17 residues. CDR3 amino acids: CASSQEVGLAGYNEQFF. Written as DNA, the CDR3 is TGCGCCAGCAGCCAAGAGGTGGGACTAGCGGGATACAATGAGCAGTTCTTC.

The chain is built from TRBV27 and TRBJ1-1; D not certain. V lost 9 bases and J 8 bases, leaving 13 bases between the germline ends. This CDR3 comprises 11 residues. The germline CDR1 and CDR2 sequences are MNHEY and SMNVEV (reference sequence). The CDR3 spells CARRARHEAFF. CDR3 DNA sequence: TGTGCCAGAAGAGCCCGACACGAAGCTTTCTTT.

V gene TRBV14 combines with J gene TRBJ1-1; TRBD1 matches at 7 bases. The CDR3 runs 14 residues. Per germline, CDR1 SGHDN and CDR2 FVKESK. The trim removed 4 bases at V and 4 bases at J, leaving 6 bases unmatched. CDR3 region: CASSLQGGVTEAFF. The DNA of the CDR3 is TGTGCCAGCAGCCTCCAGGGGGGTGTCACTGAAGCTTTCTTT.

The V gene is TRBV27, the J gene TRBJ2-2; 7 nucleotides line up with TRBD1. The trim removed 6 bases at V and 4 bases at J, leaving 5 bases unmatched. Germline V CDR1 and CDR2: MNHEY, SMNVEV (reference sequence). The CDR3 is 14 residues long. As DNA, the CDR3 is TGTGCCAGCAGCCTGGGACAGCTCACCGGGGAGCTGTTTTTT. Its protein is CASSLGQLTGELFF.

The gene calls are TRBV28 and TRBJ1-2; weak D call: TRBD1 (5 bases). Germline V lookup: CDR1 MDHEN, CDR2 SYDVKM. The ends were cut back, 6 bases at V and 1 base at J, with 9 bases in the middle. This CDR3 has 13 amino acids. The CDR3 region has the DNA TGTGCCAGCAGGGGGGGGAATAACTATGGCTACACCTTC. Its protein is CASRGGNNYGYTF.

The J gene is TRBJ1-1, the V gene TRBV4-1; the match to TRBD1 covers 7 bases. CDR1 is MGHRA and CDR2 is YSYEKL in the germline V gene. The CDR3 has 15 residues. Trimming removed 1 base from V and 1 base from J; junction bases left unmatched: 3. The CDR3 reads CASSQVSGGNTEAFF. The CDR3, as DNA: TGCGCCAGCAGCCAAGTATCAGGGGGGAACACTGAAGCTTTCTTT.

This sequence joins TRBV7-3 and TRBJ2-1, with D tentatively TRBD1 (6 bases). This CDR3 is 15 amino acids long. V lost 2 bases to trimming and J lost 2 bases, with 10 bases between them. Germline values: CDR1 SGHTA, CDR2 FQGTGA. The CDR3 DNA reads as TGTGCCAGCAGCTTAGGGCAGGGGCCCTACAATGAGCAGTTCTTC. Translated, it gives CASSLGQGPYNEQFF.

The rearrangement uses TRBV6-5 and TRBJ2-5; 7 bases fit TRBD1. V gave up 2 bases and J gave up 3 bases; unmatched junction bases: 3. Germline-derived CDR1 and CDR2 are MNHEY and SVGAGI. This CDR3 contains 14 residues. CDR3 coding DNA: TGTGCCAGCAGTTACACCGGACAGGAAGAGACCCAGTACTTC. Amino acids: CASSYTGQEETQYF.

This chain links TRBV9 with TRBJ1-2; possible D gene TRBD1, 5 bases. There are 15 residues in the CDR3. Germline CDR1 and CDR2: SGDLS and YYNGEE. Trimming cost V 0 bases and J 0 bases, with 9 bases left between them. CDR3 protein: CASSVGQSANYGYTF. The CDR3 region has the DNA TGTGCCAGCAGCGTAGGACAGAGTGCTAACTATGGCTACACCTTC.

The chain combines TRBV6-5 with TRBJ1-5; D is perhaps TRBD1 (6 bases). CDR1 and CDR2 from the germline V gene are MNHEY and SVGAGI. V shed 6 bases and J shed 0 bases, with 12 bases lying between them. This CDR3 spans 15 amino acids. CDR3 DNA sequence: TGTGCCAGCAGACTACAGGGCAATAGCAATCAGCCCCAGCATTTT. Translated, it gives CASRLQGNSNQPQHF.

J is TRBJ2-5 and V is TRBV3-1 (or the pseudogene TRBV3-2); a possible D gene is TRBD2 (5 bases). V was cut by 2 bases and J by 3 bases, with 13 bases left in between. This CDR3 region has 15 residues. CDR1 and CDR2 from the germline V gene are LGHDT and YNNKEL (reference sequence). Here the CDR3 reads CASSQIGAGKETQYF. The CDR3 DNA follows: TGTGCCAGCAGCCAAATTGGCGCGGGTAAAGAGACCCAGTACTTC.

The chain carries TRBV10-3 and TRBJ2-1, with 7 bases identical to TRBD2. Trimming cost V 8 bases and J 6 bases; bases outside gene matches: 10. CDR3 length: 14 amino acids. Germline V gene lookup returns CDR1 ENHRY and CDR2 SYGVKD. CDR3 bases: TGTGCCATCCGGGAGTGGCGGGAGAGCAATGAGCAGTTCTTC. Amino acids: CAIREWRESNEQFF.

The chain employs TRBV28 and TRBJ1-5, with no clear D. Germline assignment: CDR1 MDHEN and CDR2 SYDVKM. The V end lost 7 bases, the J end lost 5 bases, and 18 bases lay between the germline ends. This CDR3 is built from 15 residues. CDR3 residues: CASTLSGEAYQPQHF. DNA for the CDR3: TGTGCCAGCACCCTGTCCGGGGAAGCCTATCAGCCCCAGCATTTT.

This clone was seen ten or more times. The chain employs TRBV30 and TRBJ2-7; 7 nucleotides match TRBD2. This CDR3 spans 13 amino acids. V shed 3 bases and J 2 bases; nucleotides not matched to a gene: 4. Germline lookup yields CDR1 GTSNPN and CDR2 SVGIG (reference sequence). The CDR3 region is CAWSGGNAYEQYF. The CDR3 coding sequence is TGTGCCTGGAGCGGGGGGAATGCCTACGAGCAGTACTTC.

This rearrangement joins TRBV28 to TRBJ2-7; 7 bases are a match to TRBD1. From germline, CDR1 is MDHEN and CDR2 SYDVKM. The trim removed 3 bases at V and 2 bases at J, leaving 7 bases unmatched. The CDR3 is made up of 15 amino acids. The CDR3, as DNA: TGTGCCAGCAGTTTCGGGCAGGGGGAAACCTACGAGCAGTACTTC. Amino acid sequence: CASSFGQGETYEQYF.

J is TRBJ2-1 and V is TRBV7-9; 9 nucleotides agree with TRBD2. After removal of 4 bases from V and 7 bases from J, the junction contained 11 bases not matched to a gene. CDR3 length equals 16 residues. Germline CDR1 reads SEHNR; CDR2 reads FQNEAQ (reference sequence). The chain's CDR3 is CASSYGRVAGVNEQFF. Here the CDR3 DNA reads TGTGCCAGCAGCTATGGGAGGGTAGCGGGAGTTAATGAGCAGTTCTTC. Filled out from reference TRBV7-9 and TRBJ2-1, the complete variable domain reads DTGVSQNPRHKITKRGQNVTFRCDPISEHNRLYWYRQTLGQGPEFLTYFQNEAQLEKSRLLSDRFSAERPKGSFSTLEIQRTEQGDSAMYLCASSYGRVAGVNEQFFGPGTRLTVL.

The V and J genes are TRBV19 and TRBJ1-2, with D possibly TRBD1 on 5 matching bases. V lost 4 bases to trimming and J lost 2 bases, with 14 bases between them. Looked up from germline, CDR1 is LNHDA and CDR2 is SQIVND (reference sequence). The CDR3 has 15 residues. The CDR3 loop is CASSTPGQGNYGYTF. The CDR3 bases are TGTGCCAGTAGTACGCCCGGCCAGGGCAACTATGGCTACACCTTC.

The J gene is TRBJ2-1, the V gene TRBV4-1; 8 bases align to TRBD1. This CDR3 has 14 amino acids. The junction had 5 bases not matched to a gene; V was cut back by 4 bases and J by 6 bases. Germline V gene sequence: CDR1 MGHRA, CDR2 YSYEKL. Here the CDR3 reads CASSPGQGGNEQFF. CDR3 nucleotide sequence: TGCGCCAGCAGCCCCGGACAGGGAGGCAATGAGCAGTTCTTC.

In DNA form, the CDR3 reads TGTGCCAGCAGCGCAGGACAGGGGTACACTGAAGCTTTCTTT. It is translated as CASSAGQGYTEAFF. V and J are TRBV9 and TRBJ1-1; TRBD1 matches 9 bases. This CDR3 is 14 amino acids long. The junction had 3 bases not matched to a gene; V was cut back by 3 bases and J by 3 bases. Germline V gene data show CDR1 as SGDLS and CDR2 as YYNGEE.

The CDR3 nucleotides read TGCAGCGCCGGCAGGGGGCGGAATGAGCAGTTCTTC. Translated: CSAGRGRNEQFF. This chain uses TRBV29-1 with TRBJ2-1; TRBD1 matches 8 bases. V lost 7 bases and J lost 7; bases outside the gene matches: 6. Germline V lookup: CDR1 SQVTM, CDR2 ANQGSEA. The CDR3 loop spans 12 amino acids.

V usage is TRBV19 and J usage is TRBJ1-1; no firm D call. The CDR3 runs to 15 residues. The V gene's germline CDR1 is LNHDA and CDR2 SQIVND (reference sequence). Trimming left V 4 bases short and J 1 base short, with 13 bases between. The CDR3 is CASSTDPSRNTEAFF. The CDR3 DNA is TGTGCCAGTAGTACAGACCCTAGTCGGAACACTGAAGCTTTCTTT.

The chain joins TRBV5-5 to TRBJ1-3; D is uncertain. Germline V gives CDR1 SGHKS, CDR2 YYEKEE (reference sequence). V gave up 1 base and J gave up 0 bases, with 11 bases separating them. The CDR3 loop spans 16 amino acids. The DNA of the CDR3 is TGTGCCAGCAGCTTGACGGGGAAGGTCTCTGGAAACACCATATATTTT. This encodes CASSLTGKVSGNTIYF.